The 8 T cell receptor beta chains presented below share a single source sample, sequenced in a study of shared clonotypes between healthy human individuals. The data were produced by immunoSEQ multiplex PCR, yet TCRdb's version contains in-frame clones alone and is incomplete. This sample has some 2,000,000 clones, with 85% to 95% found just once. The sequencing input was naive CD4+ T cells sorted from blood. The subset denotes: CD45RA+ positively selected. The source of these receptors is a man aged 18 to 29 in good health.

This chain connects TRBV7-2 to TRBJ2-7; 10 bases are shared with TRBD1. The CDR3 runs 15 residues. J gave up 3 bases and V 5 bases, and 7 bases lay outside the gene matches. The germline V gene has CDR1 SGHTA and CDR2 FQGNSA. The CDR3 spells CASSNGQGGFYEQYF. CDR3 nucleotide sequence: TGTGCCAGCAGCAATGGACAGGGGGGTTTCTACGAGCAGTACTTC.

The rearrangement uses TRBV4-1 and TRBJ2-5; the match to TRBD1 covers 7 bases. V was pared by 1 base and J by 4 bases, with 6 bases of the junction left unmatched. The CDR3 spans 15 residues. Germline-derived CDR1 and CDR2 are MGHRA and YSYEKL. Here the CDR3 DNA reads TGCGCCAGCAGCCAAGGAACTCACAGGGGAGAGACCCAGTACTTC. This encodes CASSQGTHRGETQYF.

Note on this clone: This may be a read error: a much more frequent sequence differs by one nucleotide. Other DNA sequences in the sample encode the same CDR3. This rearrangement joins TRBV2 to TRBJ2-7; D tentatively reads TRBD1 or TRBD2 (5 bases each). Germline CDR1 SNHLY, CDR2 FYNNEI. The CDR3 loop spans 13 amino acids. V lost 8 bases and J lost 7, with 18 bases in between. The CDR3 loop is CASVGTPKGEQYF. In DNA form, the CDR3 reads TGTGCCAGCGTCGGGACCCCTAAGGGGGAGCAGTACTTC.

This chain links TRBV7-2 with TRBJ1-3, with no clear D. This CDR3 is built from 13 residues. V lost 6 bases to trimming and J lost 0 bases, with 6 bases between them. Looked up from germline, CDR1 is SGHTA and CDR2 is FQGNSA. The CDR3 reads CASSLYSGNTIYF. CDR3 bases: TGTGCCAGCAGTCTTTACTCTGGAAACACCATATATTTT.

J is TRBJ1-6 and V is TRBV6-6; TRBD1 aligns across 9 bases. V trimming: 6 bases; J trimming: 7 bases; junction bases outside the gene matches: 7. The CDR3 spans 15 residues. Germline V gene lookup returns CDR1 MNHNY and CDR2 SVGAGI (reference sequence). CDR3 coding DNA: TGTGCCAGCAGACCACTGACAGGGGGAAATTCACCCCTCCACTTT. It codes for CASRPLTGGNSPLHF.

CDR3 sequence: CASSEYWAGFYF. CDR3 DNA: TGTGCCAGCAGTGAATATTGGGCAGGCTTTTACTTC. This chain joins TRBV25-1 and TRBJ2-7, with D uncertain. The germline V gene encodes CDR1 MGHDK and CDR2 SYGVNS. Trimming stripped 0 bases from V and 13 bases from J, with 13 bases between. This CDR3 has 12 residues.

This clone was seen just once. This rearrangement joins TRBV5-5 to TRBJ2-7; D is uncertain. The V gene lost 2 bases and the J gene lost 6 bases, with 9 bases spanning the gap. Per the germline V gene, CDR1 is SGHKS and CDR2 is YYEKEE (reference sequence). This CDR3 is 12 amino acids long. CDR3 in amino acids: CASSFTSVEQYF. The CDR3 DNA sequence: TGTGCCAGCAGCTTTACATCTGTCGAGCAGTACTTC. Filled out from reference TRBV5-5 and TRBJ2-7, the complete variable domain reads DAGVTQSPTHLIKTRGQQVTLRCSPISGHKSVSWYQQVLGQGPQFIFQYYEKEERGRGNFPDRFSARQFPNYSSELNVNALLLGDSALYLCASSFTSVEQYFGPGTRLTVT.

This chain joins TRBV2 and TRBJ2-2; D remains unclear. The V end lost 4 bases, the J end lost 6 bases, and 6 bases lay between the germline ends. This CDR3 region has 12 residues. The germline gives CDR1 SNHLY, CDR2 FYNNEI. The CDR3 DNA follows: TGTGCCAGCAGTGCCGGACCCGGGGAGCTGTTTTTT. This translates into CASSAGPGELFF. Looking up the rest from reference TRBV2 and TRBJ2-2 gives the full variable domain: EPEVTQTPSHQVTQMGQEVILRCVPISNHLYFYWYRQILGQKVEFLVSFYNNEISEKSEIFDDQFSVERPDGSNFTLKIRSTKLEDSAMYFCASSAGPGELFFGEGSRLTVL.